The rows below give T cell receptor beta chains drawn from one sample of a study of shared clonotypes between healthy human individuals. The table came from immunoSEQ multiplex PCR; TCRdb's copy has only in-frame clones and leaves some out. The table records over 1.5 million clones, approximately 98% of them present only once. Specimen: naive CD4+ T cells sorted from blood. The origin of the receptors is a young man in good health. CDR3s leave out the opening cysteine and the closing phenylalanine or tryptophan.

CDR3 protein	V gene	J gene
ASSPSPNTEAF	TRBV18	TRBJ1-1
ASRGLDGYEQY	TRBV21-1	TRBJ2-7
ASGKNTEAF	TRBV9	TRBJ1-1
ASSWSGGYSNQPQH	TRBV27	TRBJ1-5
ASSLGVTYEQY	TRBV7-7	TRBJ2-7
SARVAREQY	TRBV20-1	TRBJ2-7
ATSRLGAAAKETQY	TRBV15	TRBJ2-5
ASSLISGGAYGEQY	TRBV7-8	TRBJ2-7
ASSLTSGRPTGIQY	TRBV7-2	TRBJ2-4
ASSPIPGLAYADWTDTQY	TRBV18	TRBJ2-3
ASSLTAGVTDTQY	TRBV9	TRBJ2-3
ATLWGISSGNTIY	TRBV6-1	TRBJ1-3
ASSHFSESEQF	TRBV4-1	TRBJ2-1
SAFRGYEQY	TRBV20-1	TRBJ2-7
ASSRSGTGYQPQH	TRBV5-6	TRBJ1-5
ASSLGTLVDRGIGF	TRBV7-2	TRBJ2-1
ASSPDRLQY	TRBV18	TRBJ2-4
ASSLRLSGSPYNEQF	TRBV11-2	TRBJ2-1
ASSTGSTGELF	TRBV28	TRBJ2-2
ASIATSGYEQY	TRBV23-1	TRBJ2-7
ASSPGQVRTKSQPQH	TRBV7-8	TRBJ1-5
ASNPDSLSNQPQH	TRBV2	TRBJ1-5
ASRSGPVTEAF	TRBV5-4	TRBJ1-1
AINRDALSYEQY	TRBV10-3	TRBJ2-7
ASSVYSAVEVRDTQY	TRBV9	TRBJ2-3
ASSSLGNYEQY	TRBV28	TRBJ2-7
ASSSLSDASTDTQY	TRBV11-3	TRBJ2-3
ASKERGLKNEQF	TRBV2	TRBJ2-1
ATSRDLAGANEQF	TRBV15	TRBJ2-1
ASSLEEPDTQY	TRBV7-9	TRBJ2-3
SVEVEGSVYEQY	TRBV29-1	TRBJ2-7
ASSLVLGSYNEQF	TRBV7-2	TRBJ2-1
ASSLGRQSNQPQH	TRBV7-2	TRBJ1-5
ASSNDWGRDEQF	TRBV7-9	TRBJ2-1
ASRKSVYEQY	TRBV28	TRBJ2-7